Below are 5 T cell receptor beta chains sequenced from a single sample in a study of OX40 agonist ivuxolimab in advanced cancers. Clones were sequenced by immunoSEQ multiplex PCR, and TCRdb holds only the in-frame ones, with some missing. The table shows about 79,000 clones, with more than 85% occurring only once. This specimen was CD4+ or CD8+ T cells sorted from blood, taken in a trial of the OX40 agonist ivuxolimab. These receptors were obtained from an adult with an advanced solid tumor such as melanoma, head and neck, liver or kidney cancer.

The gene calls are TRBV30 and TRBJ1-2; D gene unclear. V was shortened by 8 bases and J by 4 bases, with 11 bases between the two germline ends. This CDR3 is built from 11 residues. Germline-derived CDR1 and CDR2 are GTSNPN and SVGIG (reference sequence). The CDR3 sequence: CAGWESYGYTF. The CDR3 nucleotides are TGTGCCGGGTGGGAGTCCTATGGCTACACCTTC.

The gene calls are TRBV28 and TRBJ2-7; D gene ambiguous. Trimming removed 1 base from V and 3 bases from J, with 7 bases in between. From germline, CDR1 is MDHEN and CDR2 SYDVKM. The CDR3 has 13 amino acids. The CDR3 sequence is CASSLFPIYEQYF. CDR3 sequence (DNA): TGTGCCAGCAGTTTATTCCCTATCTACGAGCAGTACTTC.

The rearrangement joins TRBV5-4 to TRBJ2-7, with 13 bases matching TRBD2. Germline CDR1 and CDR2: SGHNT and YYREEE (reference sequence). The CDR3 has 16 amino acids. The V gene end was trimmed by 4 bases and the J gene end by 2 bases; junction bases not matched to a gene: 6. CDR3 amino acids: CASSRLAGGPAYEQYF. The CDR3, as DNA: TGTGCCAGCAGCAGACTAGCGGGAGGACCCGCCTACGAGCAGTACTTC.

This chain joins TRBV18 and TRBJ2-5; D unresolved. The CDR3 is made up of 11 amino acids. V shed 4 bases and J shed 5 bases, with 5 bases lying between them. The V gene's germline CDR1 is KGHSH and CDR2 LQKENI. CDR3 region: CASSRGETQYF. CDR3 DNA sequence: TGTGCCAGCTCACGTGGGGAGACCCAGTACTTC. Full variable domain (outside the CDR3, taken from reference TRBV18 and TRBJ2-5): NAGVMQNPRHLVRRRGQEARLRCSPMKGHSHVYWYRQLPEEGLKFMVYLQKENIIDESGMPKERFSAEFPKEGPSILRIQQVVRGDSAAYFCASSRGETQYFGPGTRLLVL.

The J gene is TRBJ1-2, the V gene TRBV14; no clear D. CDR1 and CDR2 from the germline V gene are SGHDN and FVKESK. Trimming took 2 bases from V and 6 from J, leaving 16 bases between them. The CDR3 consists of 15 residues. The DNA of the CDR3 is TGTGCCAGCAGCCAAACACGAGCAAATTTTCATGGCTACACCTTC. Its protein is CASSQTRANFHGYTF.